This passage covers 23 T cell receptor beta chains from one sample sequenced in a study of regulatory T cells in long-lasting Graves disease. Time point: newly diagnosed GD, antithyroid drugs for less than 3 months. From PBMCs, RNA was extracted and then used to make the TCR library. With iRepertoire HTBI primers and Arm-PCR of CDR3 regions, TCR beta libraries were built. TCRdb itself ran the multiplex PCR reads through MiXCR, one entry per CDR3 protein. The table shows about 300,000 distinct CDR3 sequences, with roughly 18% occurring only once. The material sequenced was peripheral blood mononuclear cells (PBMCs), taken at new diagnosis, from a patient treated with antithyroid drugs. The source is a female donor with Graves disease.

This clonotype was observed a handful of times. V is TRBV29-1 and J is TRBJ2-7; possibly TRBD1 or TRBD2 for D (5 bases each). CDR3 length: 13 residues. Germline CDR1 SQVTM, CDR2 ANQGSEA. The CDR3 spells CRNPEGIPYEQYF. The CDR3 coding sequence is TGCAGGAACCCAGAGGGGATACCCTACGAGCAGTACTTC.

With respect to this clonotype: Because the CDR3 is missing its conserved closing phenylalanine or tryptophan, this is likely a read error. The chain links TRBV2 to TRBJ2-3; possible D gene TRBD1, 6 bases. The CDR3 consists of 16 residues. V was pared by 1 base and J by 5 bases, with 16 bases between. CDR1 and CDR2 (germline): SNHLY, FYNNEI. The CDR3: CASSEVIGTTVDTQYL. As DNA, the CDR3 is TGTGCCAGCAGTGAAGTTATCGGGACAACCGTAGATACGCAGTATCTT.

This chain joins TRBV20-1 and TRBJ1-2; D is unclear. The CDR3 length is 13 residues. Trimming cost V 3 bases and J 0 bases, with 8 bases left between them. Germline V gene data show CDR1 as DFQATT and CDR2 as SNEGSKA (reference sequence). The chain's CDR3 is CSASALTNYGYTF. In DNA, the CDR3 is TGCAGTGCTAGCGCTCTTACTAACTATGGCTACACCTTC.

The CDR3 spells CASRSGGPVAPLHF. CDR3 DNA sequence: TGTGCCAGCAGGTCGGGGGGCCCGGTGGCACCCCTCCACTTT. The rearrangement uses TRBV6-1 and TRBJ1-6, with a tentative D call TRBD1 (6 bases). V lost 6 bases to trimming and J lost 11 bases, with 17 bases between them. From germline, CDR1 is MNHNS and CDR2 SASEGT. The CDR3 is 14 amino acids.

This clonotype was recorded only once. It may be a read error: a sequence one base away is much more abundant. The chain employs TRBV10-3 and TRBJ2-1, with 9 bases lining up with TRBD2. Germline loops: CDR1 ENHRY, CDR2 SYGVKD. Unmatched junction bases numbered 1, after V lost 7 bases and J lost 0 bases. This CDR3 comprises 14 residues. CDR3 in amino acids: CAIKAGGSYNEQFF. In DNA, the CDR3 is TGTGCCATCAAAGCGGGAGGCTCCTACAATGAGCAGTTCTTC.

As DNA, the CDR3 is TGCGCCAGCAGCTTGGTTAGCGGGAGCTACAATGAGCAGTTCTTC. Amino acid sequence: CASSLVSGSYNEQFF. J is TRBJ2-1 and V is TRBV5-1, with 9 bases matching TRBD2. The germline V gene has CDR1 SGHRS and CDR2 YFSETQ. Trimming took 0 bases from V and 3 from J; bases not matched to a gene: 1. This CDR3 spans 15 amino acids. Supplemented by reference TRBV5-1 and TRBJ2-1, the full variable domain reads KAGVTQTPRYLIKTRGQQVTLSCSPISGHRSVSWYQQTPGQGLQFLFEYFSETQRNKGNFPGRFSGRQFSNSRSEMNVSTLELGDSALYLCASSLVSGSYNEQFFGPGTRLTVL.

This clonotype has more than one count but fewer than ten. V usage is TRBV6-2 or TRBV6-3 and J usage is TRBJ2-6; D is unclear. The CDR3 sequence is 14 residues long. Trimming removed 10 bases at V and 0 bases at J, with 10 bases between. From germline, CDR1 is MNHEY and CDR2 SVGEGT. The CDR3 DNA reads as TGTGCCATCCTACTGAGCTCTGGGGCCAACGTCCTGACTTTC. This codes for CAILLSSGANVLTF.

This clonotype was counted ten times or more. The chain combines TRBV27 with TRBJ2-2; D gene unclear. The length of the CDR3 is 16 residues. Germline V gene sequence: CDR1 MNHEY, CDR2 SMNVEV (reference sequence). Deletions cut 6 bases from V and 0 bases from J, with 14 bases between. CDR3 DNA: TGTGCCAGCAGCCCCTTAGGAGATTCGAACACCGGGGAGCTGTTTTTT. Its protein is CASSPLGDSNTGELFF.

This clonotype came up many times. The chain combines TRBV2 with TRBJ2-7, with TRBD2 matching 12 bases. Per germline, CDR1 SNHLY and CDR2 FYNNEI. V lost 6 bases, J lost 4 bases, and 7 bases stayed unmatched. This CDR3 is 15 amino acids long. The CDR3 DNA sequence: TGTGCCAGCAGCAACGGACTAGCGGGAACATACGAGCAGTACTTC. Translating it yields CASSNGLAGTYEQYF.

This clonotype was detected ten times or more. V gene TRBV2 combines with J gene TRBJ2-3; D is possibly TRBD2 (5 bases). The V end was cut by 6 bases, the J end by 1 base, with 14 bases between. Germline CDR1 SNHLY, CDR2 FYNNEI. The CDR3 runs 15 residues. CDR3 residues: CASSRGLSGTDTQYF. CDR3 DNA: TGTGCCAGCAGCCGAGGACTCTCGGGCACAGATACGCAGTATTTT.

Many counts were recorded for this clonotype. The chain uses TRBV2 and TRBJ1-6, with a weak D call TRBD1 (5 bases). This CDR3 is 16 amino acids long. CDR1 and CDR2 (germline): SNHLY, FYNNEI. The V end was cut by 7 bases, the J end by 5 bases, with 18 bases between. The CDR3 loop reads CASTPGGAYNNSPLHF. The DNA of the CDR3 is TGTGCCAGCACCCCGGGAGGGGCCTATAATAATTCACCCCTCCACTTT.

About this clonotype itself: Sequence at one end of the junction differs from germline and may be a read error. The chain combines TRBV7-2 with TRBJ2-7, with 10 bases matching TRBD2. From germline, CDR1 is SGHTA and CDR2 FQGNSA. The length of the CDR3 is 14 residues. This CDR3 is CAISLLAGSYEQYF. CDR3 DNA: TGTGCCATCAGCTTACTAGCGGGATCCTACGAGCAGTACTTC.

This clonotype was recorded many times. The chain is built from TRBV6-1 and TRBJ2-2; D uncertain. V lost 8 bases and J lost 3, with 13 bases in between. The CDR3 loop spans 14 amino acids. Germline lookup yields CDR1 MNHNS and CDR2 SASEGT. The CDR3 nucleotides read TGTGCCAGCGTCATCCAGCCGGACACCGGGGAGCTGTTTTTT. This codes for CASVIQPDTGELFF.

This clonotype occurred many times. The chain uses TRBV27 and TRBJ2-1; 7 bases fit TRBD2. V was pared by 4 bases and J by 7 bases, with 7 bases of the junction left unmatched. Looked up from germline, CDR1 is MNHEY and CDR2 is SMNVEV (reference sequence). The CDR3 sequence is 14 residues long. CDR3 DNA sequence: TGTGCCAGCAGTTCTGGACTAGAACTGAATGAGCAGTTCTTC. Translation gives CASSSGLELNEQFF.

This clonotype was recorded a few times. The chain recombines TRBV19 with TRBJ2-1; D is possibly TRBD1 or TRBD2 (5 bases each). V shed 3 bases and J shed 0 bases, with 21 bases lying between them. The CDR3 contains 19 residues. Per germline, CDR1 LNHDA and CDR2 SQIVND (reference sequence). The DNA of the CDR3 is TGTGCCAGTAGTATCGGCAGCTCCGGGGCGGATAGCTCCTACAATGAGCAGTTCTTC. Residues: CASSIGSSGADSSYNEQFF.

This clonotype was seen at least ten times. V gene TRBV20-1 combines with J gene TRBJ2-1; TRBD2 agrees at 8 bases. After removal of 2 bases from V and 8 bases from J, the junction contained 11 bases not matched to a gene. Germline values: CDR1 DFQATT, CDR2 SNEGSKA (reference sequence). The CDR3 totals 15 residues. For the CDR3, the DNA is TGCAGTGCTAGACAAAGCGGGAGTACATCGGATGAGCAGTTCTTC. Translation gives CSARQSGSTSDEQFF.

The chain has TRBV20-1 and TRBJ2-7; the match to TRBD2 covers 7 bases. Germline CDR1 is DFQATT and CDR2 is SNEGSKA (reference sequence). This CDR3 has 18 amino acids. Trimming at V came to 2 bases and at J to 2 bases, leaving 18 bases not matched to a gene. CDR3 DNA sequence: TGCAGTGCTAGACATTCCCGGGGAGTTTCTAGCGGAGCCTACGAGCAGTACTTC. As protein: CSARHSRGVSSGAYEQYF.

There are a few counts of this clonotype. A much larger clone is a single base away; this may be a read error. The chain couples TRBV6-2 or TRBV6-3 to TRBJ1-4; possible D gene TRBD1, 6 bases. From germline, CDR1 is MNHEY and CDR2 SVGEGT. This CDR3 spans 15 amino acids. The CDR3 nucleotides are TGTGGCAGCACCCCGGGGGGGGGCAGCAATGAAAAACTGTTTTTT. Its protein product is CGSTPGGGSNEKLFF.

This clonotype came up once. One junction end disagrees with the germline gene, perhaps due to a read error. This chain connects TRBV12-3 or TRBV12-4 to TRBJ2-7, with 11 bases matching TRBD2. The CDR3 is 15 amino acids. The CDR3 sequence is CASSWIAGGAGERYF. DNA of the CDR3: TGTGCCAGCAGTTGGATAGCGGGAGGGGCGGGGGAGCGGTACTTC.

On this clonotype itself: A read error is likely here: a far larger clone is one base away. The rearrangement joins TRBV9 to TRBJ1-4; TRBD1 is a possible D gene (5 bases). Germline CDR1 SGDLS, CDR2 YYNGEE. The CDR3 has 16 amino acids. Trimming left V 5 bases short and J 1 base short, with 15 bases between. The CDR3: CASSWDGLITNEKLFF. The DNA of the CDR3 is TGTGCCAGCAGTTGGGACGGGTTGATAACTAATGAAAAACTGTTTTTT.

Points on this clonotype: The likely explanation is a read error, given a far larger clone one base away. The CDR3 bases are TGTGCCAGTAGAGAAGGACTAACGGGAGTTTCGGAGCAGTACTTC. Protein product: CASREGLTGVSEQYF. The V and J genes are TRBV7-8 and TRBJ2-7; maybe TRBD2 (6 bases). CDR1 is SGHVS and CDR2 is FQNEAQ in the germline V gene. The CDR3 is 15 residues long. V lost 9 bases and J lost 7, with 25 bases in between.

Remarks on this clonotype: This could be a read error, since a much larger clone is one nucleotide away. Because it lacks the conserved phenylalanine or tryptophan at the end, this CDR3 is likely a read error. This sequence joins TRBV18 and TRBJ2-1; 8 bases fit TRBD2. Germline V gene sequence: CDR1 KGHSH, CDR2 LQKENI. The CDR3 is 16 residues long. Trimming at V came to 3 bases and at J to 6 bases, leaving 10 bases not matched to a gene. The CDR3 loop reads CASSPEMGGGFNEQFL. The CDR3 bases are TGTGCCAGCTCACCGGAGATGGGCGGGGGGTTCAATGAGCAGTTCCTC.

This clonotype has a count of ten or more. The rearrangement joins TRBV28 to TRBJ2-7, with D tentatively TRBD2 (5 bases). V was cut by 2 bases and J by 12 bases, with 14 bases left in between. Germline V lookup: CDR1 MDHEN, CDR2 SYDVKM. The length of the CDR3 is 12 residues. The CDR3 DNA reads as TGTGCCAGCAGTTTACCAAGCGGACGGGGGTACTTC. This codes for CASSLPSGRGYF.